Below are 7 T cell receptor beta chains sequenced from a single sample in a study of PD-L1 blockade in urothelial cancer. Sequenced by immunoSEQ multiplex PCR; TCRdb stores in-frame clones only, minus some. The data contain tens of thousands of clones, over 65% of them singletons. Sequenced material: PBMCs, taken around atezolizumab (anti-PD-L1) treatment. The receptors come from a man between 70 and 80 years old with urothelial cancer.

The rearrangement joins TRBV27 to TRBJ1-3; 7 bases match TRBD1. After removal of 5 bases from V and 0 bases from J, the junction contained 7 bases not matched to a gene. Per germline, CDR1 MNHEY and CDR2 SMNVEV (reference sequence). CDR3 length: 16 residues. The CDR3 loop reads CASSPTDRTSGNTIYF. CDR3 nucleotide sequence: TGTGCCAGCAGTCCTACGGACAGGACCTCTGGAAACACCATATATTTT.

The rearrangement uses TRBV6-5 and TRBJ2-1, with 7 nucleotides matching TRBD2. The V gene's germline CDR1 is MNHEY and CDR2 SVGAGI. With 3 bases clipped from V and 2 bases from J, the junction kept 4 bases outside the gene matches. The CDR3 runs to 15 residues. CDR3 sequence (DNA): TGTGCCAGCAGTTATGGCGGGGGAGCCTACAATGAGCAGTTCTTC. Its protein product is CASSYGGGAYNEQFF.

This chain links TRBV5-4 with TRBJ1-1; D is ambiguous. The CDR3 spans 16 residues. V was cut by 4 bases and J by 1 base, with 17 bases left in between. Germline V lookup: CDR1 SGHNT, CDR2 YYREEE (reference sequence). The CDR3 is CASSPTGSRTNTEAFF. For the CDR3, the DNA is TGTGCCAGCAGCCCTACCGGGAGCAGGACGAACACTGAAGCTTTCTTT.

This clone was recorded once. The chain joins TRBV7-9 to TRBJ2-7, with TRBD1 as a possible D gene (6 bases). The germline CDR1 and CDR2 sequences are SEHNR and FQNEAQ (reference sequence). V was trimmed by 0 bases and J by 3 bases, leaving 9 bases between them. This CDR3 has 14 residues. The CDR3 nucleotides read TGTGCCAGCAGCTTAGCCCGGGACAACTACGAGCAGTACTTC. This encodes CASSLARDNYEQYF.

The rearrangement uses TRBV10-3 and TRBJ2-3; weak D call: TRBD2 (6 bases). Germline loops: CDR1 ENHRY, CDR2 SYGVKD. The V gene lost 10 bases and the J gene lost 0 bases, with 23 bases spanning the gap. This CDR3 has 17 amino acids. DNA of the CDR3: TGTGCCAGTTCCCCCCTAATTGGGAGGCTAAGCACAGATACGCAGTATTTT. It yields the protein CASSPLIGRLSTDTQYF.

The chain combines TRBV7-2 with TRBJ2-1; D may be TRBD1 (6 bases). Per the germline V gene, CDR1 is SGHTA and CDR2 is FQGNSA. Deletions cut 5 bases from V and 4 bases from J, with 15 bases between. This CDR3 has 15 amino acids. The CDR3 here is CASSTDIQGYNEQFF. CDR3 DNA sequence: TGTGCCAGCAGCACCGACATTCAGGGGTACAATGAGCAGTTCTTC.

This clone was recorded a few times. The rearrangement joins TRBV5-1 to TRBJ2-3, with 15 bases identical to TRBD2. Germline values: CDR1 SGHRS, CDR2 YFSETQ. With V trimmed by 2 bases and J by 0 bases, 10 bases remained unmatched. The CDR3 is 20 amino acids. Written as DNA, the CDR3 is TGCGCCAGCAGCTTCGGCGGGACTAGCGGGAGGAGGTTAAGCACAGATACGCAGTATTTT. Protein sequence: CASSFGGTSGRRLSTDTQYF.